Reported below is one TCR beta chain. Germline CDR1 and CDR2: SNHLY and FYNNEI. This CDR3 is 15 amino acids long. This sample is part of a study of CXCR3-negative and CXCR3-positive naive CD8 T cells. The TRB libraries of cDNA were built by UMI-labeled 5' RACE. After re-calling the 5' RACE reads, TCRdb lists one entry per CDR3 protein, DNA absent. The sample holds over 70,000 distinct CDR3 sequences. The J gene is TRBJ2-7, the V gene TRBV2; TCRdb selects TRBD1, and the lack of DNA leaves this call unchecked. This receptor was identified in a human donor in good health. Some clones in this sample may be carry-over from other donors' samples. Sample: naive CXCR3- CD8+ T cells from blood. Stated subset: CD45RO-CCR7+CD27+CD95- naive CD8+ T cells lacking CXCR3 (TNR3-). This chain's CDR3 is CASSGQGVRPYEQYF.